Listed below are T cell receptor beta chains from one sample, sequenced in a study of cytomegalovirus exposure and HLA in healthy donors. Clones were read by immunoSEQ multiplex PCR, and TCRdb kept only the in-frame ones, dropping some. The sample lists under 200,000 clones, about 77% occurring once. Sequencing was carried out using PBMCs. The receptors shown here come from a man aged 55 to 70 in good health and CMV-seronegative. The CDR3 runs from the conserved cysteine through the conserved F or W. D genes are given only for firm matches. Clone size is not always given. Where it is, it says once, few, many or a class for expanded clones.

NA,TRBV28,TRBJ2-7,TRBD1,15,CASSDAGTGRCEQYF,TGTGCCAGCAGTGACGCCGGGACAGGGAGGTGCGAGCAGTACTTC
once,TRBV29-1,TRBJ2-1,TRBD1,13,CSAGQGTYNEQFF,TGCAGCGCAGGACAGGGGACCTACAATGAGCAGTTCTTC
NA,TRBV19,TRBJ1-5,NA,13,CASSIQEWQPQHF,TGTGCCAGTAGTATTCAGGAATGGCAGCCCCAGCATTTT
once,TRBV7-8,TRBJ2-7,TRBD2,16,CASSLGTSGGFYEQYF,TGTGCCAGCAGCTTAGGAACTAGCGGGGGGTTCTACGAGCAGTACTTC
NA,TRBV12-5,TRBJ2-1,TRBD1,14,CASGSGTAHNEQFF,TGTGCTAGTGGCTCCGGGACAGCCCACAATGAGCAGTTCTTC
NA,TRBV29-1,TRBJ2-7,NA,13,CSDRQLTSYEQYF,TGCAGCGACCGACAGCTTACCTCCTACGAGCAGTACTTC
NA,TRBV5-6,TRBJ2-7,TRBD2,18,CASSLASSGSPISYEQYF,TGTGCCAGCAGCTTGGCGTCTAGCGGGAGTCCGATCTCCTACGAGCAGTACTTC
NA,TRBV4-1,TRBJ1-2,NA,14,CASSFTGRAVGYTF,TGCGCCAGCAGCTTTACGGGCAGGGCGGTCGGCTACACCTTC
NA,TRBV6-1,TRBJ2-7,TRBD2,14,CASNVGLADYEQYF,TGTGCCAGCAACGTCGGACTAGCGGATTACGAGCAGTACTTC
once,TRBV5-6,TRBJ1-3,NA,14,CASRRGGVRNTIYF,TGTGCCAGCAGACGCGGGGGGGTTAGAAACACCATATATTTT
NA,TRBV5-1,TRBJ2-3,NA,14,CASGWGDLTDTQYF,TGCGCCAGCGGATGGGGGGACCTCACAGATACGCAGTATTTT
NA,TRBV27,TRBJ1-1,TRBD1,16,CASSRLTGGASTEAFF,TGTGCCAGCAGCCGATTGACAGGGGGCGCGTCAACTGAAGCTTTCTTT
NA,TRBV19,TRBJ1-5,NA,17,CASSIDRGGGGNQPQNF,TGTGCCAGTAGTATAGATCGCGGGGGCGGGGGCAATCAGCCCCAGAATTTT
NA,TRBV7-2,TRBJ2-7,TRBD2,12,CASRGGSYEQYF,TGTGCCAGCAGGGGGGGGTCCTACGAGCAGTACTTC
NA,TRBV29-1,TRBJ1-4,TRBD1,11,CSVRDREKLFF,TGCAGCGTCCGGGACAGAGAAAAACTGTTTTTT
NA,TRBV6-5,TRBJ1-1,NA,14,CASRPAGLRTEAFF,TGTGCCAGCAGACCTGCAGGGCTAAGGACTGAAGCTTTCTTT
NA,TRBV5-1,TRBJ1-2,NA,13,CASSLGSSGGYTF,TGCGCCAGCAGCTTGGGTTCGTCGGGGGGCTACACCTTC
NA,TRBV25-1,TRBJ2-2,TRBD2,14,CASRGAGGPGELFF,TGTGCCAGCAGGGGAGCGGGGGGGCCCGGGGAGCTGTTTTTT
NA,TRBV7-9,TRBJ2-2,NA,16,CASNVLQGTNTGELFF,TGTGCCAGCAACGTATTACAGGGCACCAACACCGGGGAGCTGTTTTTT
once,TRBV29-1,TRBJ2-1,TRBD1,14,CSVEPGTGHNEQFF,TGCAGCGTTGAACCGGGGACAGGGCATAATGAGCAGTTCTTC
NA,TRBV7-9,TRBJ1-3,NA,13,CASSLEAGNTIYF,TGTGCCAGCAGCTTAGAAGCGGGAAACACCATATATTTT
NA,TRBV6-5,TRBJ2-7,NA,15,CASSWGGTGSYEQYF,TGTGCCAGCAGCTGGGGGGGGACAGGATCCTACGAGCAGTACTTC
NA,TRBV28,TRBJ1-2,NA,11,CATESNYGYTF,TGTGCCACGGAGAGTAACTATGGCTACACCTTC
NA,TRBV5-1,TRBJ1-2,NA,17,CASSATPADRANYGYTF,TGCGCCAGCAGCGCCACCCCCGCCGACAGAGCTAACTATGGCTACACCTTC
few,TRBV5-6,TRBJ1-2,NA,14,CASSVDRKNYGYTF,TGTGCCAGCAGCGTTGACAGGAAGAACTATGGCTACACCTTC
NA,TRBV6-5,TRBJ2-7,TRBD2,15,CASSPGLASSSEQYF,TGTGCCAGCAGTCCCGGACTAGCGTCTTCCTCCGAGCAGTACTTC
NA,TRBV9,TRBJ2-1,NA,13,CASSVAFGDEQFF,TGTGCCAGCAGCGTAGCTTTCGGGGATGAGCAGTTCTTC
NA,TRBV7-2,TRBJ2-7,TRBD1,15,CASSSQTGVWCEQYF,TGTGCCAGCAGCTCTCAGACAGGGGTGTGGTGCGAGCAGTACTTC
once,TRBV27,TRBJ2-7,TRBD1,15,CASTPRGTGGYEQYF,TGTGCCAGCACCCCGCGGGGGACAGGGGGCTACGAGCAGTACTTC